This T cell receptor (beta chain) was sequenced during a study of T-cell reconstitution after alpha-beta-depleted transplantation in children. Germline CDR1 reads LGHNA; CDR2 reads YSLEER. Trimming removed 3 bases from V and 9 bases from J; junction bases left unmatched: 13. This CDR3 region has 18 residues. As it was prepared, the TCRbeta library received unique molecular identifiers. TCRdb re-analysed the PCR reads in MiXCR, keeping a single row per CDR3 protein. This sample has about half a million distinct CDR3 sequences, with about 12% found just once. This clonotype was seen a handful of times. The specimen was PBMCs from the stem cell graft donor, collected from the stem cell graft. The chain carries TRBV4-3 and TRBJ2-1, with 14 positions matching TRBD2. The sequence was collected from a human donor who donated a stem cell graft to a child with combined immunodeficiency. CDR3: CASSQWAVGTSGSREQFF. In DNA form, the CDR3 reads TGCGCCAGCAGCCAGTGGGCAGTAGGGACTAGCGGGAGCCGTGAGCAGTTCTTC.